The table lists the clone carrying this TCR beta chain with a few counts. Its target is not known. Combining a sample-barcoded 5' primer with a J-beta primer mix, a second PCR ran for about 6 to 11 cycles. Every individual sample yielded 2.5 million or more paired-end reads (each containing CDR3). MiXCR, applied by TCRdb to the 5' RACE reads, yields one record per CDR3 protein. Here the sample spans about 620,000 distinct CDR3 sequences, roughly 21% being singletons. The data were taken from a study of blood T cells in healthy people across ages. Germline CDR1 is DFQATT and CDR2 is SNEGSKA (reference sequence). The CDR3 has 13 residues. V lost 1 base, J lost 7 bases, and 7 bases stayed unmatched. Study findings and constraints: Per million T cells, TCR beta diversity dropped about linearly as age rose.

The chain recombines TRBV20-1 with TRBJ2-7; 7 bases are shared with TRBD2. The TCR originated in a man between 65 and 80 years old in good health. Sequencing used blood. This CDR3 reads CSARGGRAWEQYF. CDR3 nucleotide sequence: TGCAGTGCTAGAGGTGGGAGGGCCTGGGAGCAGTACTTC.